The 16 T cell receptor beta chains presented below share a single source sample, sequenced in a study of patients and donors after allogeneic stem cell transplantation. A single record per CDR3 protein comes from TCRdb applying MiXCR to the RT-PCR reads. The sample contains tens of thousands of distinct CDR3 sequences, around 5% of which appear only once. The sample consisted of blood, either unsorted or a sorted T cell fraction (not recorded which). The receptor source for this set is a human donor who was either an allogeneic HSCT recipient or a stem cell or donor lymphocyte infusion donor (not recorded which). It is not recorded whose cells these are; they may come from a transplant donor.

This clonotype was recorded at least ten times. CDR3 DNA: TGTGCCAGCTCACCCGGGGGACAGGGCTATGAGCAGTTCTTC. Translating it yields CASSPGGQGYEQFF. The chain links TRBV18 to TRBJ2-1, with 9 bases lining up with TRBD1. From germline, CDR1 is KGHSH and CDR2 LQKENI. The trim removed 3 bases at V and 8 bases at J, leaving 5 bases unmatched. CDR3 size: 14 residues.

In its sample, this clonotype was seen many times. This chain links TRBV20-1 with TRBJ1-5; D is undetermined. This CDR3 is 13 amino acids long. CDR1 is DFQATT and CDR2 is SNEGSKA in the germline V gene (reference sequence). Trimming left V 6 bases short and J 2 bases short, with 11 bases between. As DNA, the CDR3 is TGCAGTGCGTCTCCGGTGGGCAATCAGCCCCAGCATTTT. Its translation: CSASPVGNQPQHF.

This clonotype was found many times. The rearrangement links TRBV18 to TRBJ1-2; 8 bases are a match to TRBD1. The germline V gene encodes CDR1 KGHSH and CDR2 LQKENI. The CDR3 extends over 15 amino acids. Germline trimming cut 2 bases from V and 4 bases from J; bases unmatched to any gene: 6. CDR3 coding DNA: TGTGCCAGCTCACCAAGACAGGGGTACAGCTATGGCTACACCTTC. Protein: CASSPRQGYSYGYTF.

This clonotype was picked up many times. The chain combines TRBV5-1 with TRBJ1-1; TRBD1 matches 7 bases. The CDR3 contains 13 residues. The trim removed 4 bases at V and 6 bases at J, leaving 6 bases unmatched. CDR1 and CDR2 (germline): SGHRS, YFSETQ. The CDR3 spells CASSVGTVAEAFF. The DNA of the CDR3 is TGCGCCAGCAGCGTCGGGACAGTCGCTGAAGCTTTCTTT.

In this sample, this clonotype turned up many times. This chain uses TRBV5-1 with TRBJ2-1; D not resolved. Germline values: CDR1 SGHRS, CDR2 YFSETQ. Trimming removed 1 base at V and 1 base at J, with 6 bases between. This CDR3 comprises 14 residues. The CDR3 here is CASSLPHSYNEQFF. DNA of the CDR3: TGCGCCAGCAGCTTGCCCCATTCCTACAATGAGCAGTTCTTC.

This clonotype was detected many times. The CDR3 sequence: CASTRGRSYEQYF. CDR3 bases: TGTGCCAGCACGCGGGGGCGCTCCTACGAGCAGTACTTC. This chain links TRBV28 with TRBJ2-7; tentatively, D is TRBD2 (7 bases). This CDR3 is built from 13 residues. V was trimmed by 7 bases and J by 0 bases, leaving 10 bases between them. Germline CDR1 and CDR2: MDHEN and SYDVKM.

This clonotype has ten or more counts. CDR3 in DNA: TGTGCCACCACCAGGGGAAGGGGGCCGGTCACTGAAGCTTTCTTT. Translated, it gives CATTRGRGPVTEAFF. This chain links TRBV15 with TRBJ1-1, with TRBD1 matching 7 bases. Germline V gene lookup returns CDR1 LNHNV and CDR2 YYDKDF (reference sequence). The trim removed 7 bases at V and 4 bases at J, leaving 12 bases unmatched. The CDR3 length is 15 residues.

The gene calls are TRBV7-8 and TRBJ2-2; D ambiguous. V dropped 5 bases and J dropped 0 bases, with 22 bases sitting between them. Germline CDR1 is SGHVS and CDR2 is FQNEAQ. The CDR3 spans 19 residues. DNA for the CDR3: TGTGCCAGCAGCCCACGGTCCCCAAAAGACTGGCCGAACACCGGGGAGCTGTTTTTT. Its translation is CASSPRSPKDWPNTGELFF.

The J gene is TRBJ2-2, the V gene TRBV5-1; 9 bases are shared with TRBD1. J lost 6 bases, V lost 4 bases, and 10 bases had no gene match. Germline V gives CDR1 SGHRS, CDR2 YFSETQ. This CDR3 region has 16 residues. Written as DNA, the CDR3 is TGCGCCAGCAGCCCCGGACAGGGGCGGAAGCCCGGGGAGCTGTTTTTT. Translated, it gives CASSPGQGRKPGELFF.

This clonotype occurred many times. This chain connects TRBV20-1 to TRBJ1-1; D is unresolved. Germline lookup yields CDR1 DFQATT and CDR2 SNEGSKA (reference sequence). The CDR3 loop spans 15 amino acids. V gave up 1 base and J gave up 5 bases, with 17 bases separating them. CDR3 bases: TGCAGTGCTAGAGCGCCTACAGTTCCCGGAACTGAAGCTTTCTTT. This gives the protein CSARAPTVPGTEAFF.

This clonotype has a handful of counts. This chain joins TRBV7-9 and TRBJ2-1; the match to TRBD2 covers 16 bases. The CDR3 has 15 residues. CDR1 and CDR2 (germline): SEHNR, FQNEAQ (reference sequence). V was pared by 5 bases and J by 8 bases, with 3 bases of the junction left unmatched. CDR3 sequence: CASSGTSGRAHEQFF. In DNA form, the CDR3 reads TGTGCCAGCAGCGGGACTAGCGGGAGGGCCCATGAGCAGTTCTTC.

This clonotype has at least ten counts. This chain uses TRBV28 with TRBJ2-3; D possibly corresponds to TRBD2 (6 bases). Deletions cut 5 bases from V and 9 bases from J, with 15 bases between. This CDR3 comprises 13 residues. Looked up from germline, CDR1 is MDHEN and CDR2 is SYDVKM. DNA of the CDR3: TGTGCCAGCAGTGCCCCGGAGGGTGTAACGCAGTATTTT. Its translation: CASSAPEGVTQYF.

This clonotype was counted at least ten times. At one of its ends the junction is not consistent with the germline gene, which may arise from a read error. V usage is TRBV23-1 and J usage is TRBJ1-5; D is unclear. TRBV23-1 is labeled an ORF, and its function is uncertain. The CDR3 totals 14 residues. Here the CDR3 reads CASSQSGRDHPQHF. For the CDR3, the DNA is TGCGCCAGCAGTCAATCGGGTAGAGATCACCCCCAGCATTTT.

This clonotype has ten or more counts. This sequence joins TRBV9 and TRBJ2-5, with D perhaps matching TRBD1 (6 bases). The germline V gene encodes CDR1 SGDLS and CDR2 YYNGEE. The CDR3 is 14 residues long. Trimming left V 0 bases short and J 2 bases short, with 8 bases between. The CDR3 nucleotides read TGTGCCAGCAGCGTAGGACAGGAACAAGAGACCCAGTACTTC. Residues: CASSVGQEQETQYF.

This clonotype was detected a few times. The chain employs TRBV27 and TRBJ1-1; the match to TRBD1 covers 8 bases. Germline-derived CDR1 and CDR2 are MNHEY and SMNVEV (reference sequence). This CDR3 contains 16 residues. The J segment lost 3 bases and the V segment lost 2 bases, leaving 8 bases of the junction unmatched. The CDR3 DNA follows: TGTGCCAGCAGTTTAAGGACAGGGAGGAGGCACACTGAAGCTTTCTTT. Amino acids: CASSLRTGRRHTEAFF.

Many counts were recorded for this clonotype. The rearrangement joins TRBV6-1 to TRBJ1-1, with TRBD1 as a possible D gene (6 bases). Trimming left V 6 bases short and J 3 bases short, with 17 bases between. From germline, CDR1 is MNHNS and CDR2 SASEGT. CDR3 length: 15 residues. The CDR3, as DNA: TGTGCCAGCAGGCAAAGAACAGGGTCGGACACTGAAGCTTTCTTT. Amino acid sequence: CASRQRTGSDTEAFF.